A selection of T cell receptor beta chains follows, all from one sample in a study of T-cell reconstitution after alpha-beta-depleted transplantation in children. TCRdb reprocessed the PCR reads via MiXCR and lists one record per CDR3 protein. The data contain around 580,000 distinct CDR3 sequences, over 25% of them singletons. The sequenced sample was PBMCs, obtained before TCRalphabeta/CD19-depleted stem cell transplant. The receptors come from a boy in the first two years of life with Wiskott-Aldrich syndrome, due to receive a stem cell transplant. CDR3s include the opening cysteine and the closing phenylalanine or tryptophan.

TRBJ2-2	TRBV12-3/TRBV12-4	CASKTGGPDIWELFF
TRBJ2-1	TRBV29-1	CSVERPIGLAGVEQFF
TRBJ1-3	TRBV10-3	CAISESNGSGNTIYF
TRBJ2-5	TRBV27	CASSTSDRGSETQYF
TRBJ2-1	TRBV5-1	CASSLAQGALNEQFF
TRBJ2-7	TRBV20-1	CSAPPGLDEQYF
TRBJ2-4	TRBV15	CATSRDFLAVHQYF
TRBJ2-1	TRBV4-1	CASSQGTPLAVF
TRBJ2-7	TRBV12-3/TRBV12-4	CASSLSRVKNYEQYF
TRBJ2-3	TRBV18	CASSLMVTDTQYF
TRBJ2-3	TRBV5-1	CASSAGTYKNTQYF
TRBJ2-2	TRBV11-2	CASSLTASGTGELFF
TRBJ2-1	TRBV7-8	CASSLVRKEQFF
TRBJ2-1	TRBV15	CATSRFNEQFF
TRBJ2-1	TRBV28	CASGESNEQFF
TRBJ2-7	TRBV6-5	CASGESYEQYF
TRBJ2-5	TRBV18	CASSPPQAGDLETQYF
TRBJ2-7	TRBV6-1	CASSPSLGSYEQYF
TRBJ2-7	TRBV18	CASSAGTSGRSYEQYF
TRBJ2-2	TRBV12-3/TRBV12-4	CASSFIQGDGELFF
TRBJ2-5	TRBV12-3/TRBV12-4	CASSLATYQETQYF
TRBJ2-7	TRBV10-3	CAISSSTGGEQYF
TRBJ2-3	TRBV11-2	CASSFTSGSGDTQYF
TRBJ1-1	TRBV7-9	CASRTQNKMRTTEAFF
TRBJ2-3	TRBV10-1	CASSESGLDTQYF
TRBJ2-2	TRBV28	CASSFFRSYNTGELFF
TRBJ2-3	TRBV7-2	CASSLEPGGGTDTQYF
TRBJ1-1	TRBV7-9	CASSLVGGGRVDTEAFF
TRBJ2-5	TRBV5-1	CASSIGGHGQETQYF
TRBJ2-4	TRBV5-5	CASSPGLVKTIQYF
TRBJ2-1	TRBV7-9	CASSQNRPLYNEQFF